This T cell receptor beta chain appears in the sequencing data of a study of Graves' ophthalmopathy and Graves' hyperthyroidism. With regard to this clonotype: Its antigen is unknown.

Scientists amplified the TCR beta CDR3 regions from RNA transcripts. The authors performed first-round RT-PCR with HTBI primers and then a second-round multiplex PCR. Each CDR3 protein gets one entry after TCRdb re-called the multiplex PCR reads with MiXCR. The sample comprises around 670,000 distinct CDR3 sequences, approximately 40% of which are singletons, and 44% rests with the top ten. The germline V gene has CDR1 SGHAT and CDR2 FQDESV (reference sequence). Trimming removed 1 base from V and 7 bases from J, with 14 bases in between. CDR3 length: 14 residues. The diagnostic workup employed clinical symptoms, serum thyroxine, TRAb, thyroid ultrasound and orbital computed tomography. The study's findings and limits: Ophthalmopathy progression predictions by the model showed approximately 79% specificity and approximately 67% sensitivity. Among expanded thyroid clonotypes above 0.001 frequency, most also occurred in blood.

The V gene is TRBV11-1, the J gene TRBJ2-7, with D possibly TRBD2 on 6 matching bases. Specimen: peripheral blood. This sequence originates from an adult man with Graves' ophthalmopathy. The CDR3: CASSLGSSAGEQYF. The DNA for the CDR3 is TGTGCCAGCAGCTTAGGGAGTTCAGCGGGTGAGCAGTACTTC.